This T cell receptor (beta chain) appears in the sequencing data of a study of shared clonotypes between healthy human individuals. Study results and limitations: On the whole, naive subsets had larger estimated richness than memory subsets had. A limitation of the genetic and exposure-history diversity represented arose from few donors.

Concerning this clone: Its antigen is undetermined.

CDR1 and CDR2 (germline): SGHVS, FQNEAQ. The CDR3 spans 19 residues. V was pared by 3 bases and J by 1 base, with 24 bases between. The DNA input per sorted-subset replicate PCR was 200 to 250 ng, corresponding to 30,000 or so T cell genomes. Authors' methods: Filtering of immunoSEQ junctional sequences could not match full-length read filtering. Generated by immunoSEQ multiplex PCR, the TCRdb table keeps only in-frame clones and is missing some. The V and J calls and clone size are taken from that table; D and trimming were inferred from the DNA. The sample holds about 2.4 million clones, 93% seen once.

The sequence was collected from a young man in good health. Some clones in this sample may be carry-over from other donors' samples. The sample was naive CD4+ T cells from PBMCs. Subset of the sample: CD45RA+ positively selected. The chain combines TRBV7-8 with TRBJ2-5, with D perhaps given as TRBD1 or TRBD2 (6 bases each). The CDR3 DNA is TGTGCCAGCAGCTTGTGGGGGTTGAGGGGGGTCAGCACCCAAGAGACCCAGTACTTC. It specifies CASSLWGLRGVSTQETQYF.